A single sample is the source of the 19 T cell receptor beta chains below, sequenced in a study of OX40 agonist ivuxolimab in advanced cancers. TCRdb's table, derived via immunoSEQ multiplex PCR, lists solely in-frame clones and lacks some. The sample has 70,000 or so clones; around 87% are singletons. Sample: CD4+ or CD8+ T cells sorted from blood, taken in a trial of the OX40 agonist ivuxolimab. The source of these receptors is an adult with an advanced solid tumor such as melanoma, head and neck, liver or kidney cancer.

Note on this clone: A far larger clone is a single base away, which makes a read error likely. In the same sample, other DNA sequences code for this CDR3. J is TRBJ1-5 and V is TRBV6-1; D is uncertain. Trimming shortened V by 1 base and J by 4 bases, and 14 bases separated the two germline ends. The CDR3 is made up of 16 amino acids. Germline CDR1 MNHNS, CDR2 SASEGT. CDR3 coding DNA: TGTGCCAGCAGTGAAGGGGCCAGTCAGGATAATCAGCCCCAGCATTTT. Amino acid sequence: CASSEGASQDNQPQHF.

This clone was picked up a small number of times. The V gene is TRBV11-2, the J gene TRBJ2-5, with a tentative D call TRBD1 (6 bases). Trimming shortened V by 1 base and J by 5 bases, and 14 bases separated the two germline ends. CDR1 and CDR2 (germline): SGHAT, FQNNGV. The CDR3 contains 15 residues. The CDR3 nucleotides are TGTGCCAGCAGCTTAGGTTGGACAGATTCGGAGACCCAGTACTTC. It codes for CASSLGWTDSETQYF.

This chain uses TRBV15 with TRBJ2-4; D remains unclear. With 5 bases removed from V and 3 bases from J, the gap between germline ends came to 14 bases. This CDR3 is 15 amino acids long. Germline V lookup: CDR1 LNHNV, CDR2 YYDKDF (reference sequence). The CDR3 region is CATSGIRLGKNIQYF. The CDR3 DNA follows: TGTGCCACCAGCGGCATTAGGTTAGGCAAAAACATTCAGTACTTC.

A note on this clone: The sample carries other DNA sequences with the same CDR3. The chain joins TRBV6-6 to TRBJ2-1; the D gene is possibly TRBD1 (5 bases). The V and J ends lost 6 bases and 5 bases respectively, with 17 bases between them. The CDR3 contains 15 residues. The germline CDR1 and CDR2 sequences are MNHNY and SVGAGI (reference sequence). CDR3 nucleotide sequence: TGTGCCAGCAGCCGCAGGGTTATTCAGGACAATGAGCAGTTCTTC. This codes for CASSRRVIQDNEQFF.

This clone came up a few times. The chain combines TRBV5-1 with TRBJ1-1; TRBD1 agrees at 8 bases. Per germline, CDR1 SGHRS and CDR2 YFSETQ. The length of the CDR3 is 14 residues. V lost 4 bases, J lost 4 bases, and 6 bases stayed unmatched. CDR3 region: CASSREQGGTEAFF. CDR3 nucleotides: TGCGCCAGCAGCAGGGAACAGGGGGGCACTGAAGCTTTCTTT.

The chain uses TRBV5-1 and TRBJ2-3, with 7 bases lining up with TRBD2. The trim removed 5 bases at V and 2 bases at J, leaving 17 bases unmatched. CDR3 length: 18 amino acids. Germline CDR1 reads SGHRS; CDR2 reads YFSETQ. Written as DNA, the CDR3 is TGCGCCAGCAGATTCTTGGGGAGGGGCTATTCAATCACAGATACGCAGTATTTT. This translates into CASRFLGRGYSITDTQYF.

The chain carries TRBV15 and TRBJ2-7, with 8 positions matching TRBD2. The CDR3 extends over 16 amino acids. The V segment lost 0 bases and the J segment 4 bases; nucleotides outside the gene matches: 8. The germline gives CDR1 LNHNV, CDR2 YYDKDF (reference sequence). CDR3 sequence reads: CATSREGGLEAYEQYF. The CDR3 DNA is TGTGCCACCAGCAGAGAGGGGGGACTAGAGGCTTACGAGCAGTACTTC.

V and J are TRBV25-1 and TRBJ2-3, with D uncertain. Trimming removed 5 bases from V and 5 bases from J, with 8 bases in between. Looked up from germline, CDR1 is MGHDK and CDR2 is SYGVNS. CDR3 length: 12 residues. The CDR3 reads CASSTPVDTQYF. The CDR3 DNA sequence: TGTGCCAGCAGTACCCCCGTAGATACGCAGTATTTT. Combining the CDR3 with reference TRBV25-1 and TRBJ2-3 gives the whole variable domain EADIYQTPRYLVIGTGKKITLECSQTMGHDKMYWYQQDPGMELHLIHYSYGVNSTEKGDLSSESTVSRIRTEHFPLTLESARPSHTSQYLCASSTPVDTQYFGPGTRLTVL.

This clone was seen once. The CDR3 nucleotides are TGTGCCAGCAGCGTGGGAGCGGGACTAGACACCGGGGAGCTGTTTTTT. As protein: CASSVGAGLDTGELFF. This chain links TRBV9 with TRBJ2-2; TRBD2 matches 8 bases. CDR1 and CDR2 (germline): SGDLS, YYNGEE. The J segment lost 3 bases and the V segment lost 2 bases, leaving 6 bases of the junction unmatched. The CDR3 has 16 residues.

This clone appeared a single time. The chain employs TRBV29-1 and TRBJ2-7; tentative D call: TRBD2 (6 bases). V was cut by 6 bases and J by 3 bases, with 12 bases left in between. CDR3 length: 12 amino acids. Germline V gene lookup returns CDR1 SQVTM and CDR2 ANQGSEA. The CDR3 sequence: CSVLEGGYEQYF. As DNA, the CDR3 is TGCAGCGTCCTTGAGGGAGGCTACGAGCAGTACTTC.

The chain is built from TRBV11-3 and TRBJ1-2, with TRBD1 matching over 9 bases. The junction had 2 bases not matched to a gene; V was cut back by 4 bases and J by 5 bases. This CDR3 comprises 13 residues. Germline assignment: CDR1 SGHNT and CDR2 YENEEA. This chain's CDR3 is CASSSDRGYGYTF. The CDR3 DNA is TGTGCCAGCAGCTCGGACAGGGGATATGGCTACACCTTC.

The chain is built from TRBV6-6 and TRBJ2-7; D may be TRBD1 (6 bases). This CDR3 region has 13 residues. Trimming pared 6 bases from V and 9 bases from J, leaving 18 bases between. CDR1 is MNHNY and CDR2 is SVGAGI in the germline V gene (reference sequence). The CDR3 region has the DNA TGTGCCAGCAGCAAAACAGGGTCCGGTACGCAGTACTTC. Amino acid sequence: CASSKTGSGTQYF.

This clone was picked up one time. The J gene is TRBJ1-5, the V gene TRBV28; a possible D gene is TRBD1 (6 bases). The V and J ends lost 2 bases and 4 bases respectively, with 12 bases between them. CDR3 size: 15 residues. Germline-derived CDR1 and CDR2 are MDHEN and SYDVKM. This CDR3 is CASSLSRDTNQPQHF. Here the CDR3 DNA reads TGTGCCAGCAGTTTAAGCAGGGACACTAATCAGCCCCAGCATTTT.

The chain has TRBV5-5 and TRBJ2-7; 9 bases fit TRBD1. The V and J ends lost 4 bases and 0 bases, in that order; junction bases with no gene match: 8. The CDR3 has 16 amino acids. CDR1 and CDR2 from the germline V gene are SGHKS and YYEKEE (reference sequence). CDR3 amino acids: CASSRVGDRASYEQYF. The CDR3 DNA reads as TGTGCCAGCAGCCGAGTGGGGGACAGGGCCTCCTACGAGCAGTACTTC.

This chain uses TRBV5-4 with TRBJ1-6; D is perhaps TRBD1 (5 bases). The V gene lost 2 bases and the J gene lost 8 bases, with 11 bases spanning the gap. The germline CDR1 and CDR2 sequences are SGHNT and YYREEE (reference sequence). This CDR3 contains 14 residues. The CDR3 DNA is TGTGCCAGCAGCTTAGGCAGGGCCGATTCACCCCTCCACTTT. Protein product: CASSLGRADSPLHF.

This chain connects TRBV5-8 to TRBJ2-7, with TRBD2 matching 10 bases. J was trimmed by 2 bases and V by 4 bases; bases with no gene match: 3. The CDR3 is 14 amino acids. The germline gives CDR1 SGHTS, CDR2 YDEGEE. CDR3 residues: CASSGLAVPYEQYF. The CDR3, as DNA: TGTGCCAGCAGCGGACTAGCGGTTCCCTACGAGCAGTACTTC.

CDR3 loop: CASSLVGNTEAFF. The CDR3 DNA follows: TGTGCCAGCAGTTTGGTAGGGAACACTGAAGCTTTCTTT. The chain joins TRBV28 to TRBJ1-1; D ambiguous. Deletions cut 3 bases from V and 1 base from J, with 6 bases between. The germline V gene encodes CDR1 MDHEN and CDR2 SYDVKM. The length of the CDR3 is 13 residues.

The chain combines TRBV5-4 with TRBJ2-3; D remains unclear. Germline CDR1 reads SGHNT; CDR2 reads YYREEE (reference sequence). The CDR3 loop spans 13 amino acids. V lost 4 bases and J lost 4, with 10 bases in between. The CDR3, as DNA: TGTGCCAGCAGCCCCTATTCCCCAGATACGCAGTATTTT. Encoded protein: CASSPYSPDTQYF.

The V and J genes are TRBV7-6 and TRBJ1-5; perhaps TRBD1 as D (5 bases). Germline-derived CDR1 and CDR2 are SGHVS and FNYEAQ. This CDR3 has 13 amino acids. V lost 2 bases and J 4 bases, leaving 6 bases between the germline ends. The CDR3 nucleotides read TGTGCCAGCAGCTTATGGGGGAATCAGCCCCAGCATTTT. The encoded protein is CASSLWGNQPQHF.